The present T cell receptor beta chain was sequenced within a study of cytomegalovirus exposure and HLA in healthy donors. Remarks on this clone: Its antigen is unidentified.

V dropped 5 bases and J dropped 3 bases, with 13 bases sitting between them. This CDR3 has 15 amino acids. CDR1 MNHEY and CDR2 SMNVEV come from the germline V gene (reference sequence). The study ran its PCR with 60 Vbeta and 13 Jbeta primers. Some clones are missing from TCRdb's copy, which holds only in-frame ones; the method was immunoSEQ multiplex PCR. The data contain 150,000 to 200,000 clones, about 80% of them seen just once; the ten biggest clones take up 13% to 15%. Overall study results and limits: The study had only CMV serostatus as immune exposure information. Later on, analysis showed that most CMV-associated TCR beta chains appeared to be HLA-restricted.

The receptor's source is a woman aged 30 to 39 in good health and CMV-seropositive. The sequenced sample consisted of PBMCs. The chain has TRBV27 and TRBJ1-4; D gene uncertain. The CDR3 sequence is CASSITREPNEKLFF. The CDR3 DNA is TGTGCCAGCAGTATCACGAGGGAACCTAATGAAAAACTGTTTTTT.